This TCR beta chain is drawn from a study of blood T cells in healthy people across ages (dated by TCRdb to the mid-2010s). About the study as a whole: In model experiments, template switching captured roughly one uniquely barcoded TCR beta cDNA molecule for every two T cells. Age-related changes in TCR beta repertoire diversity were measured in the study by deep sequencing normalized with unique cDNA molecular identifiers. Donors were grouped into four age groups: young (average 16 years), middle-aged (under 40), aged (around 60) and long-lived (approximately 75). To avoid experimental bias, donors of different ages were spread randomly across the sequencing lanes. For two donors (one aged 18 to 29 and one aged 80 or older), the study analyzed two additional independent replicas of 1 million unique cDNA reads from the same blood draw. The full study reports these points: The percentage of naive T cells measured by flow cytometry correlated strongly with observed TCR beta diversity. Compared with the aged group, the long-lived group had more naive CD4+ T cells, fewer expanded clones and increased TCR diversity, a pattern suggesting age selection. Because the CMV infection status of the donors was unknown, age-related changes in expanded clonotypes may potentially have been confounded. Conclusive comparison of naive and antigen-experienced compartments was prevented by the profiling of bulk unsorted PBMCs. Estimates of total diversity from one million sequenced T cells were regarded as lower bounds and underestimates. Observed TCR beta diversity per million T cells fell roughly linearly with age, and a significant reduction was already apparent by age about 38.

Systemically healthy Caucasian individuals from Russia, around 39 in total and aged about 6 to 100 years, were included as donors. About 10 milliliters of peripheral blood were collected from each donor into EDTA-treated Vacutainer tubes. Ficoll-Paque density-gradient centrifugation was used to isolate PBMCs, with at least 6.5 million per sample. Trizol reagent was used to extract total RNA from the PBMCs, yielding at least 5.5 micrograms per sample. Naive CD45RAhigh/CD27high T cell percentages were measured by flow cytometry on a PBMC aliquot from every donor. Sequences SEHNR (CDR1) and FQNEAQ (CDR2) are obtained from the germline V gene (reference sequence). Its CDR3 holds 15 amino acids, cysteine through phenylalanine. The only DNA kept is the CDR3, 45 bases in frame from the first base. Library construction relied on 5' RACE. Sequencing instrument: Illumina HiSeq 2500. The second PCR ran for roughly 7 to 11 cycles and used a J-beta primer mix along with a sample-barcoded 5' primer. A unique molecular identifier was introduced onto each TCR beta cDNA molecule by a template-switch 5' adaptor carrying 12 random nucleotides. At least 3 million CDR3-containing paired-end reads were obtained from each sample. The Mint cDNA synthesis kit, primed by a TRBC-specific oligonucleotide, was used to synthesize first-strand cDNA from all RNA. All cDNA was treated with uracil-DNA glycosylase and then went through a first 18-cycle PCR with the universal primers M1SS and BC2_uni_R. The paper's processing steps were these. For normalization, 1 million high-quality reads, each with a distinct molecular identifier, were randomly selected from each sample. Reads sharing molecular identifiers were discarded rather than binned into consensus sequences. CDR3 identification, clonotype clustering and error correction used MiTCR with a Q25 quality threshold and the strictest error-elimination algorithm. A nonparametric unseen species model with Euler transformation was used to estimate a lower bound on total TCR beta diversity. The public reads were reanalyzed by TCRdb: fastp trimming at Q25, MiXCR alignment, in-frame beta chains only. Rows are unified per CDR3 protein, each entry keeping the most common DNA and genes. TCRdb, not the original authors, processed these V and J calls. The sample records 1,500,000 or so distinct CDR3 sequences, under 55% of which are singletons. The ten biggest clones cover just over 4% of the sample.

Points on this clonotype: Its antigen specificity is not known. A read error may produce the germline difference seen at one junction end.

Here the chain combines TRBV7-9 and TRBJ2-1; TRBD2 is a possible D gene, resting on 5 matching bases. The sequence derives from a woman under 30 in good health. Sample: blood. DNA sequence: TGTGCCAGCAGCTTTCGGGAAGACCCCTTGAATGGGCAGTTCTTC. Translated, it reads CASSFREDPLNGQFF.